The source of this T cell receptor beta chain is a study of CD8 T cells in ankylosing spondylitis (dated by TCRdb to about 2017). For context, the study as a whole: T cell receptor beta repertoires were profiled in healthy donors and ankylosing spondylitis patients so that disease-linked TCR variants could be found. The full study cohort was made up of about two dozen ankylosing spondylitis patients and 108 healthy donors. Peripheral blood samples were taken, and synovial fluid was additionally collected from ankylosing spondylitis patients.

Sequencing instrument: Illumina HiSeq 2500. Quantitative 5'-RACE with molecular barcodes was used to prepare TCR beta libraries. On the study's bioinformatics: To identify disease-linked TCR variants, a new computational method was used, one built on a probabilistic model of VDJ rearrangement. The raw public reads went through TCRdb reprocessing: fastp at Q25, MiXCR clone calling, in-frame beta chains kept. All rows with the same CDR3 protein become a single entry with the most common DNA and genes. For this entry, the V and J calls and clone size follow TCRdb and not the study's own pipeline. Within this sample are roughly 190,000 distinct CDR3 sequences, with roughly 13% of them counted one time only. The ten top clones hold 15% to 20% of the sample. Between the V and J ends, shortened by 1 base and 5 bases respectively, the junction contains 14 bases. The CDR3 spans 15 residues, from the cysteine through the phenylalanine. The retained sequence is limited to the CDR3, 45 bases, with the frame set at the first base. As encoded in the germline V gene, CDR1 is MNHNS while CDR2 is SASEGT.

With respect to this clonotype: Its antigen is still unknown. Base qualities are not recorded, but no much larger clone differs from it by a single base.

What the study reported, not specific to this receptor: Some motif variants were previously reported in synovial fluid and blood of reactive arthritis patients, suggesting common disease-initiation mechanisms. According to the report, matched synovial fluid samples from ankylosing spondylitis patients were significantly enriched for the disease-linked clones. A TCR beta motif of several highly homologous amino acid variants appeared characteristic of blood from ankylosing spondylitis patients. The disease-linked clones had a CD8+ phenotype and were found at relatively low frequencies in peripheral blood.

This clonotype originated in a male donor with ankylosing spondylitis or in good health (not recorded which). The V gene is TRBV6-1 and the J gene is TRBJ2-5, and TRBD2 may be the D gene, going by 5 matching bases. The sequenced sample was blood, either unsorted or a sorted T cell fraction (not recorded which). The nucleotides are TGTGCCAGCAGTGAAGTATCTGCGCGAGGGGAGACCCAGTACTTC. Its coded protein is CASSEVSARGETQYF.